The present T cell receptor (beta chain) was sequenced within a study of cytomegalovirus exposure and HLA in healthy donors. About the study: Earlier sequencing of about 179 million T cells yielded roughly 100 million unique TCR beta sequences.

13 Jbeta primers and 60 Vbeta primers were used for the PCR. Assay used: immunoSEQ multiplex PCR; TCRdb lists only in-frame clones, some missing. This sample has some 150,000 clones, with 60% to 80% found just once. CDR3 size: 14 residues. Germline lookup yields CDR1 SQVTM and CDR2 ANQGSEA. V was clipped by 8 bases and J by 1 base; unmatched bases: 7. Study-wide results and caveats: Information on immune exposure was restricted to one variable (CMV serostatus).

Concerning this clone itself: Its antigen remains unidentified.

The rearrangement joins TRBV29-1 to TRBJ2-2; 7 bases line up with TRBD2. Sequenced: PBMCs. This clonotype was sampled from a male donor in good health and CMV-seronegative. The CDR3 DNA follows: TGCAGCCCTGAGCGGGACCTGAACACCGGGGAGCTGTTTTTT. This sequence encodes CSPERDLNTGELFF.